This TCR beta chain derives from a study of tumor-infiltrating lymphocytes in oesophageal squamous cell carcinoma listed by TCRdb under 2016. CDR1 and CDR2, per the germline V gene, are MDHEN and SYDVKM. The CDR3 measures 15 amino acids from cysteine to phenylalanine. Here the CDR3 DNA is all that survives: 45 bases in frame from base 1. Library preparation was by PCR. TCRdb names Illumina HiSeq 2000 as the instrument used. The public reads were reprocessed in TCRdb via fastp at Q25 and MiXCR, keeping in-frame beta chains. Records with the same CDR3 protein are collapsed into one entry carrying the most frequent genes and DNA. The sample table holds approximately 13,000 distinct CDR3 sequences, of which 52% were seen once. Roughly 27% of the sample belongs to the ten largest clones. The count of this clonotype is one. Its target antigen remains unknown. No base quality information exists; no much larger clone differs at one position. Evidence from a single read is weak.

The clonotype was recovered from a female donor with esophageal squamous cell carcinoma. Material for sequencing was esophageal tumor tissue. The receptor chain draws on TRBV28 and TRBJ2-3; 12 junctional bases match TRBD1. With the DNA end fitting TRBJ2-1 better, the J assignment may be wrong. This receptor has the CDR3 CATEPGQGAYNEQFF. Read as DNA, the sequence is TGTGCCACCGAACCGGGACAGGGGGCTTACAATGAGCAGTTCTTC.